The T cell receptor beta chain under discussion was sequenced for a study of T cells in Graves' hyperthyroidism and ophthalmopathy. RNA transcripts provided the source from which TCR beta CDR3 regions were amplified. During a first-round RT-PCR of the TCR CDR3, the HTBI primer set was used. TCRdb reanalysed the multiplex PCR reads using MiXCR and keeps one entry per CDR3 protein. The sample lists about 560,000 distinct CDR3 sequences; 35% to 55% were seen once. The receptor's source is a woman between 18 and 29 years old with Graves' hyperthyroidism. Sequenced: peripheral blood or thyroid tissue (not recorded which).

This chain's CDR3 is CSARDPRTSGSRGETQYF. In nucleotides, the CDR3 is TGCAGTGCTAGAGATCCTCGGACTAGCGGGAGTCGGGGGGAGACCCAGTACTTC. The rearrangement links TRBV20-1 to TRBJ2-5; 13 bases map to TRBD2. The germline V gene has CDR1 DFQATT and CDR2 SNEGSKA (reference sequence). The junction had 12 bases not matched to a gene; V was cut back by 0 bases and J by 5 bases. The CDR3 runs 18 residues.